This TCR beta chain is from a study of spatial heterogeneity in lung cancer. TCRdb itself ran the 5' RACE reads through MiXCR, one entry per CDR3 protein. In the table there are more than 5,000 distinct CDR3 sequences, around an eighth of which are singletons. Sample share makes this clonotype medium-sized. This beta chain was picked up by a library intended for alpha chains and is off target, so its count carries little meaning. The time point is: sample taken at primary tumor resection. Untreated early-stage non-small cell lung cancer patients, fewer than 85 in total, were the donors. Unsorted tumor, nontumor lung tissue or cryopreserved PBMC supplied the whole RNA. Here the sequenced sample was lung tissue, taken at surgery. The clonotype comes from a human donor with early-stage non-small cell lung cancer.

As DNA, the CDR3 is TGTGCCAGTAGTATGGGTGCGTCCAGCGGTGAAAAACTGTTTTTT. Translation: CASSMGASSGEKLFF. The J gene is TRBJ1-4, the V gene TRBV19, with D unclear. This CDR3 is 15 amino acids long. CDR1 LNHDA and CDR2 SQIVND come from the germline V gene (reference sequence). V was clipped by 3 bases and J by 7 bases, with 15 bases between them.